One and the same sample provided the 30 T cell receptor beta chains below, sequenced in a study of healthy donors' naive CD4 and CD8 T cells (dated by TCRdb to the mid-2010s). TCRdb names 454 GS FLX Titanium as the instrument used. TCR libraries were built from around 500 ng of total RNA with a previously published linear amplification protocol. Starting from the raw public reads, TCRdb applied fastp trimming at Q25, assembled clones with MiXCR and retained in-frame beta chains. Each entry is one CDR3 protein sequence, shown with its most common DNA and genes. The sample contains around 180,000 distinct CDR3 sequences, around three quarters of them found a single time. Clones ranked in the top ten supply roughly 2.3% of the sample. Sequencing was performed on naive CD4+ and CD8+ T cells sorted from blood, pooled from several donors. Read against the paper, the sample's cell subset or site label means: FACS-sorted naive CD4+ (CD45RO-CD45RA+) and naive CD8+ (CD45RA+CD27bright) T cells. These receptors originate from a pool of human donors in good health; the sample pools cells from several healthy donors.

This clonotype was counted once. The chain is built from TRBV29-1 and TRBJ1-5, with D possibly being TRBD1 (5 bases). CDR1 and CDR2 (germline): SQVTM, ANQGSEA. The V end was cut by 4 bases, the J end by 4 bases, with 11 bases between. CDR3 length: 13 residues. CDR3 residues: CSVGQGLNQPQHF. The DNA of the CDR3 is TGCAGCGTTGGCCAGGGTCTGAATCAGCCCCAGCATTTT.

The chain recombines TRBV29-1 with TRBJ1-1; D not resolved. CDR1 and CDR2 (germline): SQVTM, ANQGSEA. The CDR3 contains 11 residues. The V gene lost 3 bases and the J gene lost 11 bases, with 13 bases spanning the gap. Here the CDR3 DNA reads TGCAGCGTTGAGGTAGTTGGTCGGGCTTTCTTT. This sequence encodes CSVEVVGRAFF.

The chain has TRBV20-1 and TRBJ2-7, with D uncertain. Trimming left V 0 bases short and J 3 bases short, with 3 bases between. Germline V gives CDR1 DFQATT, CDR2 SNEGSKA (reference sequence). This CDR3 comprises 11 residues. The CDR3 nucleotides are TGCAGTGCTAGAGACGGCTACGAGCAGTACTTC. Amino acids: CSARDGYEQYF.

This chain connects TRBV6-2 or TRBV6-3 to TRBJ2-1; TRBD2 matches at 7 bases. The CDR3 is 16 residues long. The J segment lost 8 bases and the V segment lost 6 bases, leaving 16 bases of the junction unmatched. Germline V lookup: CDR1 MNHEY, CDR2 SVGEGT. CDR3 region: CASRSALERGIDEQFF. The CDR3 nucleotides read TGTGCCAGCAGATCCGCCTTGGAGCGGGGAATCGATGAGCAGTTCTTC.

This chain connects TRBV19 to TRBJ1-6, with 7 bases matching TRBD1. V shed 7 bases, J shed 6 bases, and the junction held 6 bases outside the gene matches. Per germline, CDR1 LNHDA and CDR2 SQIVND (reference sequence). The CDR3 is made up of 14 amino acids. The CDR3 loop reads CASTRGQRNSPLHF. The DNA for the CDR3 is TGTGCCAGTACCAGGGGACAGCGTAATTCACCCCTCCACTTT.

A single count supports this clonotype. The chain joins TRBV29-1 to TRBJ2-7; D gene ambiguous. This CDR3 spans 11 amino acids. Looked up from germline, CDR1 is SQVTM and CDR2 is ANQGSEA. Trimming took 3 bases from V and 5 from J, leaving 8 bases between them. The CDR3 here is CSVDSQDEQYF. DNA for the CDR3: TGCAGCGTTGATTCCCAGGACGAGCAGTACTTC.

Points on this clonotype: One end of the junction does not line up with germline, which may come from a read error. The chain couples TRBV29-1 to TRBJ2-1; possibly TRBD2 for D (6 bases). The CDR3 is made up of 15 amino acids. Germline CDR1 reads SQVTM; CDR2 reads ANQGSEA. CDR3 sequence reads: CSVEDHTSPNNEQFF. In DNA form, the CDR3 reads TGCAGTGTTGAAGATCACACTAGCCCCAACAATGAGCAGTTCTTC.

Details on this clonotype: The junction and the germline gene differ at one end; a read error may be behind it. CDR3 loop: CASSPGVPSSYNGQFF. As DNA, the CDR3 is TGTGCCAGCAGTCCGGGGGTACCGAGCTCCTACAATGGGCAGTTCTTC. The V and J genes are TRBV6-5 and TRBJ2-1, with TRBD2 as a possible D gene (6 bases). The germline V gene has CDR1 MNHEY and CDR2 SVGAGI. The CDR3 extends over 16 amino acids.

Only one count was recorded for this clonotype. This sequence joins TRBV10-3 and TRBJ2-1, with a tentative D call TRBD2 (6 bases). Trimming cost V 2 bases and J 0 bases, with 8 bases left between them. The CDR3 length is 15 residues. Germline CDR1 ENHRY, CDR2 SYGVKD. CDR3 coding DNA: TGTGCCATCAGTGAGGCCGGGAGCTCCTACAATGAGCAGTTCTTC. This sequence encodes CAISEAGSSYNEQFF.

This chain uses TRBV29-1 with TRBJ1-2; D not certain. Germline V gives CDR1 SQVTM, CDR2 ANQGSEA. The CDR3 consists of 12 residues. Trimming took off 1 base at V and 2 bases at J, with 5 bases between the two ends. The CDR3 DNA reads TGCAGCGTTGAAGGCCCGAACTATGGCTACACCTTC. It is translated as CSVEGPNYGYTF.

The chain employs TRBV6-6 and TRBJ1-2; tentatively, D is TRBD1 (5 bases). The length of the CDR3 is 15 residues. Trimming cost V 7 bases and J 4 bases, with 19 bases left between them. Germline V gene data show CDR1 as MNHNY and CDR2 as SVGAGI (reference sequence). The CDR3 is CASTQGSVVSYGYTF. The CDR3 DNA follows: TGTGCCAGCACGCAGGGATCGGTGGTTTCCTATGGCTACACCTTC.

The chain employs TRBV27 and TRBJ2-1; perhaps TRBD2 as D (5 bases). The germline gives CDR1 MNHEY, CDR2 SMNVEV (reference sequence). The CDR3 covers 14 residues. The V and J ends lost 3 bases and 9 bases respectively, with 15 bases between them. The CDR3 region has the DNA TGTGCCAGCAGTTTCTCCGAGGGCATTCCTGAGCAGTTCTTC. This codes for CASSFSEGIPEQFF.

V gene TRBV19 combines with J gene TRBJ2-2; no reliable D call. Between the trimmed V and J ends, which lost 3 bases and 5 bases, there was a span of 7 bases. The length of the CDR3 is 13 residues. From germline, CDR1 is LNHDA and CDR2 SQIVND (reference sequence). The CDR3 sequence: CASSMASTGELFF. CDR3 in DNA: TGTGCCAGTAGTATGGCTAGTACCGGGGAGCTGTTTTTT.

CDR3 in amino acids: CASSLAYANTEAFF. The CDR3 DNA sequence: TGCGCCAGCAGCCTTGCATATGCGAACACTGAAGCTTTCTTT. The chain uses TRBV5-1 and TRBJ1-1; D is unresolved. This CDR3 has 14 amino acids. Trimming took 4 bases from V and 1 from J, leaving 11 bases between them. Germline lookup yields CDR1 SGHRS and CDR2 YFSETQ. The variable domain in full, completed from reference TRBV5-1 and TRBJ1-1, reads KAGVTQTPRYLIKTRGQQVTLSCSPISGHRSVSWYQQTPGQGLQFLFEYFSETQRNKGNFPGRFSGRQFSNSRSEMNVSTLELGDSALYLCASSLAYANTEAFFGQGTRLTVV.

This chain joins TRBV6-5 and TRBJ1-1; D gene ambiguous. Germline-derived CDR1 and CDR2 are MNHEY and SVGAGI. There are 14 residues in the CDR3. With 5 bases removed from V and 0 bases from J, the gap between germline ends came to 10 bases. The CDR3 DNA sequence: TGTGCCAGCAGTCCGGACGGACTGAACACTGAAGCTTTCTTT. This translates into CASSPDGLNTEAFF.

The rearrangement links TRBV5-1 to TRBJ2-5; 9 bases align to TRBD1. The V gene end was trimmed by 0 bases and the J gene end by 5 bases; junction bases not matched to a gene: 2. Germline CDR1 SGHRS, CDR2 YFSETQ. This CDR3 contains 14 residues. The CDR3 protein is CASSLVQGAETQYF. CDR3 in DNA: TGCGCCAGCAGCTTGGTACAGGGGGCTGAGACCCAGTACTTC.

The table lists this clonotype with a few counts. The V and J genes are TRBV19 and TRBJ1-2; D call uncertain. CDR1 and CDR2 from the germline V gene are LNHDA and SQIVND (reference sequence). CDR3 length: 14 residues. Trimming removed 3 bases from V and 1 base from J, with 9 bases in between. The CDR3 nucleotides are TGTGCCAGTAGTATCATTCGGGATAACTATGGCTACACCTTC. This codes for CASSIIRDNYGYTF.

The gene calls are TRBV20-1 and TRBJ1-1; a possible D gene is TRBD1 (5 bases). Germline CDR1 DFQATT, CDR2 SNEGSKA (reference sequence). This CDR3 is 15 amino acids long. Deletions cut 7 bases from V and 0 bases from J, with 18 bases between. CDR3 sequence (DNA): TGCAGTGTTTACGCGCTTGGGACGGTGAACACTGAAGCTTTCTTT. Amino acid sequence: CSVYALGTVNTEAFF.

The chain employs TRBV6-5 and TRBJ1-2; 8 bases are a match to TRBD1. Germline V gives CDR1 MNHEY, CDR2 SVGAGI. This CDR3 spans 12 amino acids. V lost 7 bases to trimming and J lost 7 bases; unmatched junction nucleotides: 5. CDR3 in amino acids: CASIGQGSGYTF. CDR3 DNA: TGTGCCAGCATTGGACAGGGCTCTGGCTACACCTTC.

J is TRBJ2-5 and V is TRBV12-3 or TRBV12-4; D unresolved. Between the trimmed V and J ends, which lost 1 base and 4 bases, there was a span of 10 bases. This CDR3 has 14 residues. CDR3 amino acids: CASSLGRLRETQYF. Here the CDR3 DNA reads TGTGCCAGCAGTTTAGGCCGCCTCCGAGAGACCCAGTACTTC.

This rearrangement joins TRBV6-1 to TRBJ2-3; D is unresolved. The CDR3 is made up of 13 amino acids. V was clipped by 5 bases and J by 4 bases, with 10 bases between them. From germline, CDR1 is MNHNS and CDR2 SASEGT. CDR3 coding DNA: TGTGCCAGCAGTTATTGGCGCTCAGATACGCAGTATTTT. Translated, it gives CASSYWRSDTQYF.

This clonotype was picked up a small number of times. This chain connects TRBV19 to TRBJ1-4; TRBD1 matches 7 bases. The CDR3 spans 16 residues. Trimming at V came to 7 bases and at J to 5 bases, leaving 13 bases not matched to a gene. Germline assignment: CDR1 LNHDA and CDR2 SQIVND (reference sequence). The CDR3 nucleotides are TGTGCCAGTACCCCTCGCAGGGGGTCCGGGAATGAAAAACTGTTTTTT. Its translation is CASTPRRGSGNEKLFF.

The V call is TRBV20-1, the J call TRBJ2-7, with 9 bases fitting TRBD2. CDR3 length: 13 residues. V gave up 5 bases and J gave up 2 bases; unmatched junction bases: 4. Germline assignment: CDR1 DFQATT and CDR2 SNEGSKA (reference sequence). The CDR3 nucleotides read TGCAGTGCTCCAGCGGGGGGACCCTACGAGCAGTACTTC. Translated, it gives CSAPAGGPYEQYF.

This clonotype has just a few counts. The chain has TRBV11-2 and TRBJ2-7; D is ambiguous. Germline CDR1 reads SGHAT; CDR2 reads FQNNGV. There are 14 residues in the CDR3. The V gene lost 0 bases and the J gene lost 1 base, with 7 bases spanning the gap. CDR3 region: CASSLDMGSYEQYF. DNA for the CDR3: TGTGCCAGCAGCTTAGATATGGGGTCCTACGAGCAGTACTTC. Full variable domain (remainder filled in from reference TRBV11-2 and TRBJ2-7): EAGVAQSPRYKIIEKRQSVAFWCNPISGHATLYWYQQILGQGPKLLIQFQNNGVVDDSQLPKDRFSAERLKGVDSTLKIQPAKLEDSAVYLCASSLDMGSYEQYFGPGTRLTVT.

V and J are TRBV6-5 and TRBJ1-2; D perhaps matches TRBD1 (6 bases). CDR3 length: 13 residues. CDR1 MNHEY and CDR2 SVGAGI come from the germline V gene. The V and J ends lost 0 bases and 6 bases respectively, with 8 bases between them. The CDR3 loop reads CASSYSEGDGYTF. The CDR3 region has the DNA TGTGCCAGCAGTTACTCTGAGGGGGATGGCTACACCTTC.

CDR3 DNA: TGTGCCAGCAGTTCCGGGACAGGGGGCCCGATACGAAACACTGAAGCTTTCTTT. It yields the protein CASSSGTGGPIRNTEAFF. The chain combines TRBV27 with TRBJ1-1, with TRBD1 matching 12 bases. Germline V gene lookup returns CDR1 MNHEY and CDR2 SMNVEV (reference sequence). J lost 2 bases, V lost 4 bases, and 11 bases had no gene match. CDR3 length: 18 residues.

This chain uses TRBV29-1 with TRBJ1-5, with 7 bases matching TRBD1. Germline V gene lookup returns CDR1 SQVTM and CDR2 ANQGSEA. The CDR3 loop spans 13 amino acids. Germline trimming cut 8 bases from V and 7 bases from J; bases unmatched to any gene: 11. The CDR3 DNA is TGCAGCCCTAGTCTCAGGGGGAGGCAGCCCCAGCATTTT. It codes for CSPSLRGRQPQHF.

The V gene is TRBV6-5, the J gene TRBJ1-2; 9 bases map to TRBD1. The J segment lost 3 bases and the V segment lost 1 base, leaving 9 bases of the junction unmatched. This CDR3 has 17 residues. Germline V gives CDR1 MNHEY, CDR2 SVGAGI. As DNA, the CDR3 is TGTGCCAGCAGTTACTGGGGACAGGGCCCGTCGTACTATGGCTACACCTTC. It yields the protein CASSYWGQGPSYYGYTF.

Points on this clonotype: The junction departs from the called germline gene at one end, perhaps through a read error. The V gene is TRBV19, the J gene TRBJ1-2; no reliable D call. The CDR3 covers 13 residues. CDR1 and CDR2 from the germline V gene are LNHDA and SQIVND (reference sequence). CDR3 sequence: CASSIRDNSGYTF. As DNA, the CDR3 is TGTGCCAGTAGTATTCGAGACAACTCTGGCTACACCTTC.

J is TRBJ2-1 and V is TRBV19; tentatively, D is TRBD2 (5 bases). Germline V gene data show CDR1 as LNHDA and CDR2 as SQIVND (reference sequence). Trimming took 10 bases from V and 3 from J, leaving 25 bases between them. The CDR3 is 17 residues long. CDR3 DNA sequence: TGTGCCAACCCTATAGGACCGCGGAAGGGAGACTACAATGAGCAGTTCTTC. Protein: CANPIGPRKGDYNEQFF.